The present T cell receptor beta chain was sequenced within a study of T cells of healthy individuals. A few counts support this clonotype. TCRdb reprocessed the 5' RACE reads with MiXCR, giving one entry per CDR3 protein. The sample consists of around 53,000 distinct CDR3 sequences, roughly 14% of them appearing once. The CDR3 totals 14 residues. Germline-derived CDR1 and CDR2 are SGHRS and YFSETQ. J was trimmed by 1 base and V by 3 bases; bases with no gene match: 1. This TCR was sampled from a human donor in good health. The genes are TRBV5-1 and TRBJ2-3; 8 nucleotides line up with TRBD1. The CDR3 is CASSWTGRTDTQYF. CDR3 bases: TGCGCCAGCAGCTGGACAGGGCGCACAGATACGCAGTATTTT.